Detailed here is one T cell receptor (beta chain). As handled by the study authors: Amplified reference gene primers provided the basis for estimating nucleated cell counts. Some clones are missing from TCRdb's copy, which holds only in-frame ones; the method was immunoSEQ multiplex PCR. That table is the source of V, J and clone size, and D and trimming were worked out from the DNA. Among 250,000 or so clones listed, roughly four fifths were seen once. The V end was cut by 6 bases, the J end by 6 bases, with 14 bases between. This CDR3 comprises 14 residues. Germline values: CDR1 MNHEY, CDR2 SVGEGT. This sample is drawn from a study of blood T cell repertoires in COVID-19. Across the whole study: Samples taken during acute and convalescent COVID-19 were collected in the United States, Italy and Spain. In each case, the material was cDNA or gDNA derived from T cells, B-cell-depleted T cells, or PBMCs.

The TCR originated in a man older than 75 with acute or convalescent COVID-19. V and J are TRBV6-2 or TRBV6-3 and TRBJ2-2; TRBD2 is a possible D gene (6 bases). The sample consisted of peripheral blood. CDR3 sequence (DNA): TGTGCCAGCAGCTTACTCTCGGGGGCCGGGGAGCTGTTTTTT. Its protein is CASSLLSGAGELFF.